Listed here is a single TCR beta chain. Antigen unknown. The isolated RNA, all of it, was reverse transcribed, so expressed TCRB transcripts were what got sequenced. Assay: immunoSEQ multiplex PCR; the TCRdb copy retains only in-frame clones and omits some. The sample lists approximately 170,000 clones, approximately 7.9% occurring once. Purities over 98% were achieved in all sorted populations. The data originate from a study of beta chain features in type 1 diabetes. Study background: All samples together contributed more than 90,000,000 sorted cells for examination. Study findings and constraints: Patients with type 1 diabetes carried fewer insertions and had more deletions at their VDJ junctions. Moderately but significantly shorter TCRB CDR3s were found in Type 1 diabetes patients in all four CD4+ subsets.

Source material: central memory CD4+ T cells from blood. This receptor was taken from a man between 18 and 29 years old with type 1 diabetes.

DNA of the CDR3: TGTGCCAGTACCTTAACCGGACAGGGGGGATATGGCTACACCTTC. It codes for CASTLTGQGGYGYTF. The chain links TRBV19 to TRBJ1-2; 10 positions match TRBD1. The CDR3 covers 15 residues. The V gene's germline CDR1 is LNHDA and CDR2 SQIVND (reference sequence). The V gene end was trimmed by 7 bases and the J gene end by 5 bases; junction bases not matched to a gene: 10.